These T cell receptor beta chains were read from a single sample in a study of a mutant IDH1 vaccine in newly diagnosed glioma. These receptors have no identified antigens. Repertoires were generated with immunoSEQ multiplex PCR, while TCRdb's copy carries only in-frame clones and drops some. The top ten hold about 5.2% of the sample, which has around 50,000 clones, more than 70% seen once. Material: PBMCs, obtained from a glioma patient whose treatment included an IDH1 peptide vaccine. The source of these receptors is a man over 45 with glioma. CDR3s leave out the opening cysteine and the closing phenylalanine or tryptophan. Fields, in order: CDR3 length, J gene, V gene, CDR3 protein.

>12|TRBJ2-3|TRBV4-1
ASSLSRFTDTQY
>13|TRBJ2-5|TRBV9
ASSTTGTGPGTQY
>15|TRBJ1-3|TRBV21-1
ASSTPLVGICGNTIY
>13|TRBJ1-1|TRBV18
ASSPPPTLNTEAF
>13|TRBJ2-2|TRBV25-1
ASSPTGRSTGELF
>11|TRBJ1-2|TRBV7-2
ASTQGRNYGYT
>11|TRBJ2-7|TRBV7-9
ATETDTSYEQY
>14|TRBJ2-1|TRBV7-9
ASSPVPGGEYNEQF
>11|TRBJ2-1|TRBV9
ASSVGDRNEQF
>12|TRBJ1-1|TRBV27
ASPGPGMNTEAF
>10|TRBJ1-2|TRBV4-2
ASSHQRAGYT
>13|TRBJ2-2|TRBV7-2
ATPRRLAGSGELF
>12|TRBJ2-4|TRBV5-8
ASTPYGAKNIQY
>10|TRBJ1-3|TRBV9
ASSVEENTIY
>11|TRBJ1-5|TRBV11-2
ASSNNTGWPQH
>11|TRBJ2-7|TRBV14
ASSSRDSREQY
>10|TRBJ2-7|TRBV6-1
ASRSAAYEQY
>13|TRBJ1-4|TRBV7-9
ASSLGAGTAEKLF
>12|TRBJ1-5|TRBV28
ASSSGGSNQPQH
>11|TRBJ1-2|TRBV10-3
AISPGQVNGYT
>12|TRBJ1-1|TRBV9
ASSLTIQNTEAF
>14|TRBJ1-4|TRBV7-2
ASSLDNRATNEKLF
>14|TRBJ1-5|TRBV28
ASSLPPGNGNQPQH
>17|TRBJ2-1|TRBV4-1
ASSQEISGGTSSYNEQF
>10|TRBJ1-2|TRBV10-3
AITDSNYGYT
>11|TRBJ2-5|TRBV18
ASSPDNLETQY
>11|TRBJ2-7|TRBV5-1
ASSSDRGSEQY
>11|TRBJ1-4|TRBV5-8
ASSPLSDEKLF
>14|TRBJ1-3|TRBV6-1
ASSELPPASGNTIY
>11|TRBJ2-4|TRBV19
ASSPTKGNIQY
>13|TRBJ2-2|TRBV5-5
ASTITGENTGELF
>12|TRBJ2-7|TRBV5-4
ASSPGQGSYEQY
>11|TRBJ1-1|TRBV5-1
ASSFGADTEAF
>14|TRBJ1-4|TRBV6-5
ASSYSPRTENEKLF
>15|TRBJ1-3|TRBV4-3
ASSHLLTGSSGNTIY
>15|TRBJ1-4|TRBV5-4
ASSLVGQGAVNEKLF
>14|TRBJ1-6|TRBV6-5
ASSYSRDRTNSPLH
>13|TRBJ2-2|TRBV9
ASSRRGQGSGELF